The T cell receptor beta chain described here comes from a study of T cell changes during pregnancy in multiple sclerosis. CDR3 size: 15 residues. Germline V gene data show CDR1 as LNHDA and CDR2 as SQIVND (reference sequence). Trimming took off 7 bases at V and 7 bases at J, with 21 bases between the two ends. Libraries were prepared by immunoSEQ multiplex PCR; TCRdb keeps only in-frame clonotypes and omits some of them. Among fewer than 90,000 clones listed, approximately 95% were seen once. Specimen: peripheral blood, collected after pregnancy. The chain links TRBV19 to TRBJ2-3, with a weak D call TRBD1 (6 bases). The receptor's source is a female donor in good health, enrolled as a control in a pregnancy study. The CDR3 nucleotides read TGTGCCAGTACTCTGGACAGCAAACCCTTTAATACGCAGTATTTT. This gives the protein CASTLDSKPFNTQYF.